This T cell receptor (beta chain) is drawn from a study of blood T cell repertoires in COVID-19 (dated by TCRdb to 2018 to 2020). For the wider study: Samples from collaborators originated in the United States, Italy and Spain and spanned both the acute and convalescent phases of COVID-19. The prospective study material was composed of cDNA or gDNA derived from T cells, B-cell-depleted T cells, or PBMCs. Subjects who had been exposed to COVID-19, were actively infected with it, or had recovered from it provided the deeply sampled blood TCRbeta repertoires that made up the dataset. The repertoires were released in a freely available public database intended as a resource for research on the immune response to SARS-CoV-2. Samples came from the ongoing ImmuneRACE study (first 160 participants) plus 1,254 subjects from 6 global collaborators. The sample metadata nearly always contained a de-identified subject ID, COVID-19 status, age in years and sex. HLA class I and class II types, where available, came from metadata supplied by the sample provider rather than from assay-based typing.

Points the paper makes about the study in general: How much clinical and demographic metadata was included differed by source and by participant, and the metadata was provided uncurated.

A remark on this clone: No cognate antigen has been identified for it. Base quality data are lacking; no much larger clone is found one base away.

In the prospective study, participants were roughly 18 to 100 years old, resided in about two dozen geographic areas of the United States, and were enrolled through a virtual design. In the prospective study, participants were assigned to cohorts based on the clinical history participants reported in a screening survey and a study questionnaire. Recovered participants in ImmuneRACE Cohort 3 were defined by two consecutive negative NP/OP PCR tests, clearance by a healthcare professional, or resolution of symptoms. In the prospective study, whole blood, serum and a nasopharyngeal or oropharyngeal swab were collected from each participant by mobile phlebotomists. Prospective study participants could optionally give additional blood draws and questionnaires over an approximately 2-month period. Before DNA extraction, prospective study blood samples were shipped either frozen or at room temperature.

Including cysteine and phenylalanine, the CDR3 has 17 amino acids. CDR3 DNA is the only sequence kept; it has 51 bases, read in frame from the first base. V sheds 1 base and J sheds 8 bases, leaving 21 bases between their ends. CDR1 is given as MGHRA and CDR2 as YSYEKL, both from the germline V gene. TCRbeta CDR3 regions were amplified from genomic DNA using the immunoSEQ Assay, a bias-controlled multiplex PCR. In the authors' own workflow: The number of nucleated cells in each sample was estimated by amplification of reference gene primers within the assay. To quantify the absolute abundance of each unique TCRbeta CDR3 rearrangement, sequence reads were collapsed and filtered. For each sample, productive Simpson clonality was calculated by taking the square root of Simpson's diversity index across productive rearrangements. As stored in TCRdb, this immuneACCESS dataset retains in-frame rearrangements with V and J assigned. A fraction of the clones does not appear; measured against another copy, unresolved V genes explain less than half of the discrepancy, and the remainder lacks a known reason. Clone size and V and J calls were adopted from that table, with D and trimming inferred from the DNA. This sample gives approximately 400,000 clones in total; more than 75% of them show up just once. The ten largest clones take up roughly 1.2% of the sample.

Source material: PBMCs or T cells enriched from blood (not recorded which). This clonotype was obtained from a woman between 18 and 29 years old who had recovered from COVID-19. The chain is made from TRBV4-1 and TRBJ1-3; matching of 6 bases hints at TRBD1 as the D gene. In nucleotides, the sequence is TGCGCCAGCAGCCAAGTTAACCGCTTGGGCAGGGGAGACACCATATATTTT. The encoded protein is CASSQVNRLGRGDTIYF.